This T cell receptor beta chain was found in a study of CD8+ T cells in alopecia areata. Reverse transcribed after extraction, RNA yielded cDNA as the sequencing template. Profiling relied on immunoSEQ multiplex PCR, and the TCRdb table lists in-frame clones only, not all of them. The profile shows roughly 120,000 clones, less than 70% of them singletons. This clone has more than one count but fewer than ten. No antigen is known for it. At one of its ends the junction is not consistent with the germline gene, which may arise from a read error. From PBMCs, CD4+ and CD8+ T cells were sorted. From germline, CDR1 is SQVTM and CDR2 ANQGSEA. This CDR3 spans 13 amino acids. Study-level points and caveats: Scalp samples also yield sequences from resident alphabeta T cells of normal skin.

The TCR comes from a human donor in good health. This chain connects TRBV29-1 to TRBJ1-1; no reliable D call. The sequencing input was CD4+ T cells sorted from blood. The chain's CDR3 is CSAEPGLNTEAFF. As DNA, the CDR3 is TGCAGCGCTGAACCAGGTTTGAACACTGAAGCTTTCTTT.